The source of this TCR beta chain is a study of beta chain features in type 1 diabetes. The study reverse transcribed the entire isolated RNA, so it sequenced expressed TCRB transcripts. Some 3.3 million reads per sample on average were obtained from naive, central memory and regulatory T cell samples. The assay was immunoSEQ multiplex PCR, and TCRdb's table has in-frame clones only and misses some. This table holds some 240,000 clones, around 16% found once. The table lists this clone with a few counts. Its target is unknown. General study findings and limits: Lower insertion and higher deletion counts appeared at VDJ junctions in type 1 diabetes patients. People with Type 1 diabetes carried modestly yet significantly shorter TCRB CDR3s in all four CD4+ subsets.

The clonotype was recovered from a man younger than 45 with type 1 diabetes. The sequencing sample was made of naive CD4+ T cells from blood.

CDR3 region: CASSLAGSQPQHF. CDR3 DNA: TGTGCCAGCAGCTTAGCAGGGAGTCAGCCCCAGCATTTT. V and J are TRBV7-9 and TRBJ1-5; D is ambiguous. There are 13 residues in the CDR3. The V gene lost 0 bases and the J gene lost 6 bases, with 6 bases spanning the gap. The germline V gene has CDR1 SEHNR and CDR2 FQNEAQ (reference sequence). Filled out from reference TRBV7-9 and TRBJ1-5, the complete variable domain reads DTGVSQNPRHKITKRGQNVTFRCDPISEHNRLYWYRQTLGQGPEFLTYFQNEAQLEKSRLLSDRFSAERPKGSFSTLEIQRTEQGDSAMYLCASSLAGSQPQHFGDGTRLSIL.